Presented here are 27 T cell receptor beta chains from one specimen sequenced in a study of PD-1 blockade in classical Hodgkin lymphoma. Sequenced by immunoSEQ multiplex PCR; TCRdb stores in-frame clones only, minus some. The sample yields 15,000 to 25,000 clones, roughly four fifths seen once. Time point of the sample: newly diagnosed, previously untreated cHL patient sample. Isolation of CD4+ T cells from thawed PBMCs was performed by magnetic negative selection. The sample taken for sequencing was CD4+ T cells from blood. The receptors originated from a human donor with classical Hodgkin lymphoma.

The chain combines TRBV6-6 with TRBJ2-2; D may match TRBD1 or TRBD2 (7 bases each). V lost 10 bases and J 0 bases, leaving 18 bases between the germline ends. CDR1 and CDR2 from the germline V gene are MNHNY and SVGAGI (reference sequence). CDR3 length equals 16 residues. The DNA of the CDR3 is TGTGCCACCCAGCAGGGGGGGGCCGCGAACACCGGGGAGCTGTTTTTT. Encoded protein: CATQQGGAANTGELFF.

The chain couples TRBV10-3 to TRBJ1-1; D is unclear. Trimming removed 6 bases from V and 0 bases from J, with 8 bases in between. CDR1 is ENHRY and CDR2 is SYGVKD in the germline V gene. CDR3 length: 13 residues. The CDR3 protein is CAISSRMNTEAFF. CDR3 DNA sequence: TGTGCCATCAGCAGCAGGATGAACACTGAAGCTTTCTTT.

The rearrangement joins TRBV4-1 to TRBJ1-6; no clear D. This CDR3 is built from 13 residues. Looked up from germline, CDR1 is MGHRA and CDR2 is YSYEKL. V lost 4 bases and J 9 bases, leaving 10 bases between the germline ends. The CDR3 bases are TGCGCCAGCAGCCCCCCTGGAGCTTCACCCCTCCACTTT. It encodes CASSPPGASPLHF.

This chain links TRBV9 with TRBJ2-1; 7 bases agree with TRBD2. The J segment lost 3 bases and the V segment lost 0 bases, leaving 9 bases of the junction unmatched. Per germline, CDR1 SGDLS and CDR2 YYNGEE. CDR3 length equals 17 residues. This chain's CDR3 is CASSVATWLADYNEQFF. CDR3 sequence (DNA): TGTGCCAGCAGCGTAGCTACATGGCTAGCGGACTACAATGAGCAGTTCTTC.

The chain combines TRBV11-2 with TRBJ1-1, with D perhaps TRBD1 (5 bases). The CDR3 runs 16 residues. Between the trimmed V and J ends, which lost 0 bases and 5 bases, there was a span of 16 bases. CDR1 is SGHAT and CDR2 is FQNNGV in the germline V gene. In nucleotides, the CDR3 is TGTGCCAGCAGCTTAGATTACCGGGGACGGGGGACTGAAGCTTTCTTT. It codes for CASSLDYRGRGTEAFF.

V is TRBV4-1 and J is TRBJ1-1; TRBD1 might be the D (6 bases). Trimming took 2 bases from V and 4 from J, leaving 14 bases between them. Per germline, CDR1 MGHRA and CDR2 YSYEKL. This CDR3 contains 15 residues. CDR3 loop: CASSQLTGEGTEAFF. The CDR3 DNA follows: TGCGCCAGCAGCCAACTGACAGGTGAGGGCACTGAAGCTTTCTTT.

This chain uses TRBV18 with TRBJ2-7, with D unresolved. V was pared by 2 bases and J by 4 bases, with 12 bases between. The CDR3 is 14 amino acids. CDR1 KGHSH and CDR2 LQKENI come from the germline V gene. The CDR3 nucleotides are TGTGCCAGCTCACCATCCGCACGGAATTACGAGCAGTACTTC. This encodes CASSPSARNYEQYF. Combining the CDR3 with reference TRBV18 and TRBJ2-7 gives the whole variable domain NAGVMQNPRHLVRRRGQEARLRCSPMKGHSHVYWYRQLPEEGLKFMVYLQKENIIDESGMPKERFSAEFPKEGPSILRIQQVVRGDSAAYFCASSPSARNYEQYFGPGTRLTVT.

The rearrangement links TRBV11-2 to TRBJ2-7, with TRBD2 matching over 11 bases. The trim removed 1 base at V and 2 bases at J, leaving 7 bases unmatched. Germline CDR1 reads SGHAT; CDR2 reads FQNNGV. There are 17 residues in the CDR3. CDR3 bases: TGTGCCAGCAGCTTAGTTGGTAGCGGGAGGGCTGCCTACGAGCAGTACTTC. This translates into CASSLVGSGRAAYEQYF.

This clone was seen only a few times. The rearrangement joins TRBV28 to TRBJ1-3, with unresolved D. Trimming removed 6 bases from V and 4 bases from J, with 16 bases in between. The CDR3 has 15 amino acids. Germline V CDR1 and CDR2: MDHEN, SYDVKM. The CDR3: CASSAVVLGGNTIYF. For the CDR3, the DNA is TGTGCCAGCAGCGCGGTGGTTCTAGGGGGAAACACCATATATTTT.

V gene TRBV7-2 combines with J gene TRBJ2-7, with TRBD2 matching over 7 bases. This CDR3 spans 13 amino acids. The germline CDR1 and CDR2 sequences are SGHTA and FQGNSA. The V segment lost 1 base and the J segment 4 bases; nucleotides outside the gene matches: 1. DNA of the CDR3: TGTGCCAGCAGCTTAGGGGGGGGATACGAGCAGTACTTC. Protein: CASSLGGGYEQYF.

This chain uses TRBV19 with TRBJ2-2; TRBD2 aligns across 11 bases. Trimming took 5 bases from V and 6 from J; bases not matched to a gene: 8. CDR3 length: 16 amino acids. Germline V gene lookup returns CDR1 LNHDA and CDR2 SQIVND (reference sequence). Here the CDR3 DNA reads TGTGCCAGTAGTCTACTAGCGGGAGCGGTCTCCGGGGAGCTGTTTTTT. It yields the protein CASSLLAGAVSGELFF.

CDR3 nucleotides: TGTGCCAGCAGCTCTGGACTAGCGGGAATGAGTGAGCAGTTCTTC. Its translation: CASSSGLAGMSEQFF. The chain is built from TRBV11-3 and TRBJ2-1; 12 bases map to TRBD2. V lost 4 bases to trimming and J lost 9 bases; unmatched junction nucleotides: 7. There are 15 residues in the CDR3. Germline V gene data show CDR1 as SGHNT and CDR2 as YENEEA.

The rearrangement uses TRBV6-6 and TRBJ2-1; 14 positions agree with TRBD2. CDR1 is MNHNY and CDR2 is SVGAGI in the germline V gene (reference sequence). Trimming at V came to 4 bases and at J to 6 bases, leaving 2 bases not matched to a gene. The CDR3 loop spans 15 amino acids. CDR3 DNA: TGTGCCAGCAGTTTCGGACTAGCGGGAGGCAATGAGCAGTTCTTC. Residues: CASSFGLAGGNEQFF.

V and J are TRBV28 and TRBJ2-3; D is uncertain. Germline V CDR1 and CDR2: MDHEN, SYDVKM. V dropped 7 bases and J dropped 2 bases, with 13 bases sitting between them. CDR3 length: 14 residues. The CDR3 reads CASKDGLYTDTQYF. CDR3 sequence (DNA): TGTGCCAGCAAGGACGGGCTTTACACAGATACGCAGTATTTT.

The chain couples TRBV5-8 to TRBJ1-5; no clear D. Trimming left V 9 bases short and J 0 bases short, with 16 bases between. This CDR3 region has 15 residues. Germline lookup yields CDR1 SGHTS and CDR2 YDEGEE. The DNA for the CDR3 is TGTGCCACCTCATCGGAGTGGGCTAGCAATCAGCCCCAGCATTTT. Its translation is CATSSEWASNQPQHF.

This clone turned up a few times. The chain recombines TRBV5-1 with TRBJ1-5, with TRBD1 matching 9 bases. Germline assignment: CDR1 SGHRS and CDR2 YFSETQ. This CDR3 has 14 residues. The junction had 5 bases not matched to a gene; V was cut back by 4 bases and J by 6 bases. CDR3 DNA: TGCGCCAGCAGCCCGGACAGGGGCGGTCAGCCCCAGCATTTT. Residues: CASSPDRGGQPQHF.

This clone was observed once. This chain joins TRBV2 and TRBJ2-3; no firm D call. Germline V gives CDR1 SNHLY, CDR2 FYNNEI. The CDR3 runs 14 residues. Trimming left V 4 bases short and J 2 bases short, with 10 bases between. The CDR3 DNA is TGTGCCAGCAGTGGGAGTTCCTTCACAGATACGCAGTATTTT. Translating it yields CASSGSSFTDTQYF.

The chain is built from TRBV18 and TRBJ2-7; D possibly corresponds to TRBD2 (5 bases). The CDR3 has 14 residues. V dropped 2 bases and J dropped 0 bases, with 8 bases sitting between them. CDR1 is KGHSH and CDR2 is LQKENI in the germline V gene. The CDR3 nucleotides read TGTGCCAGCTCACCAGGACTGAGCTCCTACGAGCAGTACTTC. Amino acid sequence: CASSPGLSSYEQYF.

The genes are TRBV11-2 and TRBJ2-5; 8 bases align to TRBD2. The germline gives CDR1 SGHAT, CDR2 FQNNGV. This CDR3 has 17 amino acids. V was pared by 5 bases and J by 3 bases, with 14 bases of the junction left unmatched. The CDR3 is CASSLGVRSAGEETQYF. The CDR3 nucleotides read TGTGCCAGCAGCCTAGGGGTTAGGTCAGCGGGGGAAGAGACCCAGTACTTC.

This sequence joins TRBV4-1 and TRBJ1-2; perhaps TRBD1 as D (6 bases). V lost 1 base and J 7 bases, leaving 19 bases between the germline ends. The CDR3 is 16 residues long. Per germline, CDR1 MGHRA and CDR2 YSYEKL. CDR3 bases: TGCGCCAGCAGCCAAGGGGACCTATTCAAAGGGGGTGGCTACACCTTC. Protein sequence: CASSQGDLFKGGGYTF.

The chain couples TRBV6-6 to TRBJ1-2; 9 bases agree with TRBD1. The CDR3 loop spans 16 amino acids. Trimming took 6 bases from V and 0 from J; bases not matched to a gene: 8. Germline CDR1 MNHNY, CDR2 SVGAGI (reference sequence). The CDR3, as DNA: TGTGCCAGCAGCCACAGGGGGCTCGAACCTAACTATGGCTACACCTTC. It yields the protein CASSHRGLEPNYGYTF.

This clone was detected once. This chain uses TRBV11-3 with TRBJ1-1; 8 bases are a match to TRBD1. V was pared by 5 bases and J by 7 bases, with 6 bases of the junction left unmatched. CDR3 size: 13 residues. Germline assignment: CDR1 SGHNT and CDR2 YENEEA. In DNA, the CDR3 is TGTGCCAGCAGCAAGGAACAGGGGGGTGAAGCTTTCTTT. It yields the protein CASSKEQGGEAFF. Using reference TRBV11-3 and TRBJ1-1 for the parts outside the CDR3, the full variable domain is EAGVVQSPRYKIIEKKQPVAFWCNPISGHNTLYWYLQNLGQGPELLIRYENEEAVDDSQLPKDRFSAERLKGVDSTLKIQPAELGDSAVYLCASSKEQGGEAFFGQGTRLTVV.

Written as DNA, the CDR3 is TGTGCCAGTAGTGAGGCTATCACCAGATCGCAGTATTTT. Translation: CASSEAITRSQYF. The chain combines TRBV19 with TRBJ2-3, with D hard to call. Trimming shortened V by 5 bases and J by 10 bases, and 16 bases separated the two germline ends. Germline V gene sequence: CDR1 LNHDA, CDR2 SQIVND (reference sequence). The CDR3 contains 13 residues.

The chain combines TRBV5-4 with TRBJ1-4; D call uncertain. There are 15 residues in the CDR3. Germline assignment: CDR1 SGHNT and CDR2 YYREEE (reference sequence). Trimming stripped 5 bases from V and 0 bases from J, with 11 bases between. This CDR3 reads CASRGSAATNEKLFF. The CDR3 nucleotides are TGTGCCAGCAGGGGGTCGGCCGCAACTAATGAAAAACTGTTTTTT.

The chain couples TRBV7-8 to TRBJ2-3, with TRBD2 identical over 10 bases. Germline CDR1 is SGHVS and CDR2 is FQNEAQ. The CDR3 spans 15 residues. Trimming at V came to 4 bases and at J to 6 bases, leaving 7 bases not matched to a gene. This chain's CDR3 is CASSSHLAGADTQYF. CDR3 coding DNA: TGTGCCAGCAGCTCCCATCTAGCGGGAGCTGATACGCAGTATTTT.

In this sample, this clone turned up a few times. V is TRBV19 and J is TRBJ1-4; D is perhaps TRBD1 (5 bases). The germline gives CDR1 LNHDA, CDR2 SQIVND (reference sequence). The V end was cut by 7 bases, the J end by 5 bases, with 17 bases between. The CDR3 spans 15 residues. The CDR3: CASTVDGRDNEKLFF. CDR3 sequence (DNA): TGTGCCAGTACCGTCGACGGGAGGGACAATGAAAAACTGTTTTTT.

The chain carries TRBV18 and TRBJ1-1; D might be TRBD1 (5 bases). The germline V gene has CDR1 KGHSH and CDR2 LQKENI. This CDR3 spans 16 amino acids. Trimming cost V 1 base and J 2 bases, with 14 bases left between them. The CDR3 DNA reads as TGTGCCAGCTCACCACGTCAGGGAGGGGCTAACACTGAAGCTTTCTTT. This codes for CASSPRQGGANTEAFF.